These 24 T cell receptor beta chains originate from one sample sequenced in a study of blood T cell repertoires in COVID-19. The data were produced by immunoSEQ multiplex PCR, yet TCRdb's version contains in-frame clones alone and is incomplete. In the table there are around 100,000 clones, about 85% of which are singletons. The sequenced material came from peripheral blood. The source is a man aged 50 to 60 with active or convalescent COVID-19.

This clone was seen once. The chain uses TRBV30 and TRBJ2-1, with 10 bases identical to TRBD2. Trimming at V came to 0 bases and at J to 0 bases, leaving 5 bases not matched to a gene. This CDR3 is 17 amino acids long. Germline loops: CDR1 GTSNPN, CDR2 SVGIG (reference sequence). The CDR3 region has the DNA TGTGCCTGGAGTGTACTTAGCGGGAGGAACTCCTACAATGAGCAGTTCTTC. Translating gives CAWSVLSGRNSYNEQFF.

This chain uses TRBV6-5 with TRBJ1-5; perhaps TRBD1 as D (5 bases). Trimming removed 7 bases at V and 2 bases at J, with 12 bases between. Per germline, CDR1 MNHEY and CDR2 SVGAGI. The CDR3 sequence is 14 residues long. The CDR3 reads CASTFQGGNQPQHF. The DNA for the CDR3 is TGTGCCAGCACATTCCAGGGCGGCAATCAGCCCCAGCATTTT.

The gene calls are TRBV5-4 and TRBJ1-3; D perhaps matches TRBD1 (6 bases). V was cut by 4 bases and J by 0 bases, with 17 bases left in between. Germline assignment: CDR1 SGHNT and CDR2 YYREEE (reference sequence). There are 17 residues in the CDR3. The DNA for the CDR3 is TGTGCCAGCAGCGAGGGGGGGACTCGGAGCTCTGGAAACACCATATATTTT. This encodes CASSEGGTRSSGNTIYF.

The chain has TRBV7-9 and TRBJ2-1, with a tentative D call TRBD1 (5 bases). CDR3 length: 12 amino acids. V was shortened by 3 bases and J by 6 bases, with 6 bases between the two germline ends. Germline assignment: CDR1 SEHNR and CDR2 FQNEAQ (reference sequence). The CDR3 region is CASSFTGNEQFF. The CDR3 DNA reads as TGTGCCAGCAGCTTCACAGGCAATGAGCAGTTCTTC.

This chain uses TRBV7-9 with TRBJ2-7; TRBD2 matches at 9 bases. Germline V gene lookup returns CDR1 SEHNR and CDR2 FQNEAQ (reference sequence). The CDR3 contains 13 residues. The V segment lost 2 bases and the J segment 6 bases; nucleotides outside the gene matches: 2. CDR3 DNA: TGTGCCAGCAGCTTATGGACTAGCGTCGAGCAGTACTTC. This sequence encodes CASSLWTSVEQYF.

The V and J genes are TRBV21-1 and TRBJ1-5. TRBV21-1 counts as a pseudogene. The CDR3 has 15 residues. The CDR3: CASSKLVYSNQPQHF. The CDR3 DNA reads TGTGCCAGCAGCAAATTAGTCTATAGCAATCAGCCCCAGCATTTT.

J is TRBJ2-5 and V is TRBV5-4; possible D gene TRBD1, 6 bases. CDR3 length: 17 amino acids. V was pared by 4 bases and J by 4 bases, with 23 bases between. The V gene's germline CDR1 is SGHNT and CDR2 YYREEE (reference sequence). CDR3 region: CASSQGSLGGGGETQYF. The CDR3 DNA reads as TGTGCCAGCAGCCAGGGTTCTCTAGGGGGTGGCGGAGAGACCCAGTACTTC.

The sample holds a few counts of this clone. This chain uses TRBV5-1 with TRBJ2-7; 8 bases line up with TRBD1. Germline-derived CDR1 and CDR2 are SGHRS and YFSETQ. This CDR3 has 15 residues. Germline trimming cut 6 bases from V and 0 bases from J; bases unmatched to any gene: 8. In DNA, the CDR3 is TGCGCCAGCACCTGGACAGGGTCTAGCTCCTACGAGCAGTACTTC. Amino acid sequence: CASTWTGSSSYEQYF.

V and J are TRBV11-2 and TRBJ2-5; the D gene is possibly TRBD2 (7 bases). The germline V gene encodes CDR1 SGHAT and CDR2 FQNNGV. The CDR3 is 15 residues long. The V end lost 5 bases, the J end lost 1 base, and 14 bases lay between the germline ends. The DNA for the CDR3 is TGTGCCAGCAGCCTGGGAAGGGGGGGCCAAGAGACCCAGTACTTC. Protein: CASSLGRGGQETQYF.

The J gene is TRBJ2-3, the V gene TRBV5-1; 14 bases agree with TRBD2. Germline trimming cut 3 bases from V and 6 bases from J; bases unmatched to any gene: 6. This CDR3 spans 16 amino acids. The germline gives CDR1 SGHRS, CDR2 YFSETQ. The DNA for the CDR3 is TGCGCCAGCAGCTATGGGACTAGCGGGAGAGTTGATACGCAGTATTTT. It specifies CASSYGTSGRVDTQYF.

As for this clone: Other nucleotide sequences in the sample specify the same CDR3. The V and J genes are TRBV18 and TRBJ1-1; 8 bases match TRBD1. Losses at the gene ends were 2 bases for V and 4 bases for J; bases not matched to a gene: 3. CDR1 and CDR2 (germline): KGHSH, LQKENI. CDR3 size: 14 residues. The CDR3 DNA reads TGTGCCAGCTCACCAGACAGGGGAGGCACTGAAGCTTTCTTT. Protein product: CASSPDRGGTEAFF.

The rearrangement joins TRBV2 to TRBJ1-2, with D tentatively TRBD1 (6 bases). The CDR3 sequence is 14 residues long. Trimming removed 9 bases at V and 5 bases at J, with 19 bases between. Germline CDR1 SNHLY, CDR2 FYNNEI. The CDR3 coding sequence is TGTGCCAGGACAACCGAACAGGGATGGTATGGCTACACCTTC. As protein: CARTTEQGWYGYTF.

The rearrangement uses TRBV20-1 and TRBJ2-6, with TRBD1 as a possible D gene (5 bases). Germline values: CDR1 DFQATT, CDR2 SNEGSKA (reference sequence). The CDR3 consists of 15 residues. With 3 bases removed from V and 2 bases from J, the gap between germline ends came to 11 bases. This CDR3 is CSASLQGTGANVLTF. CDR3 DNA: TGCAGTGCTAGTTTGCAGGGAACTGGGGCCAACGTCCTGACTTTC.

The CDR3 loop reads CASSLGGGGYTEAFF. CDR3 DNA: TGTGCCAGCAGCTTGGGCGGGGGTGGTTACACTGAAGCTTTCTTT. This chain connects TRBV5-4 to TRBJ1-1, with a weak D call TRBD1 (5 bases). This CDR3 has 15 amino acids. Trimming removed 0 bases at V and 3 bases at J, with 12 bases between. Germline V gene lookup returns CDR1 SGHNT and CDR2 YYREEE (reference sequence).

The rearrangement links TRBV27 to TRBJ1-6; D is unclear. Trimming removed 0 bases at V and 6 bases at J, with 3 bases between. The CDR3 length is 13 residues. The germline gives CDR1 MNHEY, CDR2 SMNVEV (reference sequence). The CDR3 nucleotides read TGTGCCAGCAGTTTATCCCTTAATTCACCCCTCCACTTT. The encoded protein is CASSLSLNSPLHF.

This clone appeared once. This chain links TRBV5-6 with TRBJ1-3; D is unclear. Trimming took 0 bases from V and 0 from J, leaving 7 bases between them. Germline loops: CDR1 SGHDT, CDR2 YYEEEE. There are 15 residues in the CDR3. CDR3 coding DNA: TGTGCCAGCAGCTTGGCCAGATTCTCTGGAAACACCATATATTTT. Its translation: CASSLARFSGNTIYF. The complete variable domain, with remaining parts taken from reference TRBV5-6 and TRBJ1-3, reads DAGVTQSPTHLIKTRGQQVTLRCSPKSGHDTVSWYQQALGQGPQFIFQYYEEEERQRGNFPDRFSGHQFPNYSSELNVNALLLGDSALYLCASSLARFSGNTIYFGEGSWLTVV.

This sequence joins TRBV2 and TRBJ2-6; 7 positions agree with TRBD2. The CDR3 sequence is 16 residues long. Germline V gene data show CDR1 as SNHLY and CDR2 as FYNNEI. Trimming at V came to 3 bases and at J to 4 bases, leaving 6 bases not matched to a gene. The CDR3 reads CASSEGGAPGANVLTF. The CDR3 coding sequence is TGTGCCAGCAGTGAGGGAGGGGCCCCCGGGGCCAACGTCCTGACTTTC.

This clone was seen more than once but under ten times. This chain connects TRBV28 to TRBJ2-3; D may be TRBD2 (5 bases). V lost 6 bases and J lost 3, with 10 bases in between. Per germline, CDR1 MDHEN and CDR2 SYDVKM. This CDR3 comprises 13 residues. The CDR3 DNA sequence: TGTGCCAGCAGAACTAGACATACAGATACGCAGTATTTT. Translating it yields CASRTRHTDTQYF.

The chain carries TRBV9 and TRBJ2-3, with D uncertain. V dropped 7 bases and J dropped 4 bases, with 13 bases sitting between them. Germline CDR1 SGDLS, CDR2 YYNGEE. CDR3 size: 13 residues. CDR3 sequence (DNA): TGTGCCAGCGCCCCGTTTTCGGCAGATACGCAGTATTTT. Translated, it gives CASAPFSADTQYF.

The rearrangement joins TRBV3-1 (or the pseudogene TRBV3-2) to TRBJ1-2; D call uncertain. The CDR3 loop spans 14 amino acids. In germline, CDR1 is LGHDT, CDR2 YNNKEL (reference sequence). The V end lost 0 bases, the J end lost 8 bases, and 13 bases lay between the germline ends. The CDR3 DNA is TGTGCCAGCAGCCAAGATCTTGGGCGACGGGGCTACACCTTC. Its protein product is CASSQDLGRRGYTF.

This clone was picked up one time. V usage is TRBV5-5 and J usage is TRBJ2-7, with 7 nucleotides matching TRBD2. The germline CDR1 and CDR2 sequences are SGHKS and YYEKEE (reference sequence). The V gene end was trimmed by 1 base and the J gene end by 6 bases; junction bases not matched to a gene: 7. The CDR3 is 14 amino acids. The CDR3 DNA reads as TGTGCCAGCAGCTTGTTCGCGGGAGTCCGCGAGCAGTACTTC. Amino acids: CASSLFAGVREQYF. Together with reference TRBV5-5 and TRBJ2-7, the CDR3 gives the full variable domain: DAGVTQSPTHLIKTRGQQVTLRCSPISGHKSVSWYQQVLGQGPQFIFQYYEKEERGRGNFPDRFSARQFPNYSSELNVNALLLGDSALYLCASSLFAGVREQYFGPGTRLTVT.

V gene TRBV5-6 combines with J gene TRBJ2-3; D remains unclear. This CDR3 contains 16 residues. V was shortened by 0 bases and J by 2 bases, with 13 bases between the two germline ends. Germline CDR1 is SGHDT and CDR2 is YYEEEE. The CDR3 is CASSLGFRVDTDTQYF. CDR3 nucleotides: TGTGCCAGCAGCTTGGGGTTCCGGGTAGACACAGATACGCAGTATTTT.

This sequence joins TRBV12-3 or TRBV12-4 and TRBJ2-2; no clear D. Trimming removed 6 bases at V and 4 bases at J, with 3 bases between. The CDR3 extends over 11 amino acids. DNA of the CDR3: TGTGCCAGCAGCTTCACCGGGGAGCTGTTTTTT. Its translation is CASSFTGELFF.

This clone has a single count. The chain is built from TRBV24-1 and TRBJ1-2; D uncertain. This CDR3 contains 15 residues. From germline, CDR1 is KGHDR and CDR2 SFDVKD. Trimming removed 4 bases from V and 0 bases from J, with 11 bases in between. Here the CDR3 DNA reads TGTGCCACCAGTGACCCCAGGTCTTCTAACTATGGCTACACCTTC. Its translation: CATSDPRSSNYGYTF.